This passage covers 8 T cell receptor beta chains from one sample sequenced in a study of identical twins. TCRdb processed the 5' RACE reads anew with MiXCR; each CDR3 protein has one entry. The table records around 1.7 million distinct CDR3 sequences, under 35% of them present only once. The sequenced material came from cord blood. These receptors all come from a newborn girl in good health.

This clonotype was found a few times. J is TRBJ1-2 and V is TRBV6-1, with 9 bases fitting TRBD1. The CDR3 runs to 15 residues. Germline CDR1 MNHNS, CDR2 SASEGT. V trimming: 5 bases; J trimming: 8 bases; junction bases outside the gene matches: 12. The CDR3 loop reads CASSLQGQGLIGYTF. The CDR3 DNA reads TGTGCCAGCAGTCTCCAGGGACAGGGTTTAATCGGCTACACCTTC.

This sequence joins TRBV6-1 and TRBJ2-3; TRBD1 agrees at 7 bases. After removal of 1 base from V and 4 bases from J, the junction contained 5 bases not matched to a gene. CDR1 and CDR2 from the germline V gene are MNHNS and SASEGT. The CDR3 contains 15 residues. CDR3 sequence (DNA): TGTGCCAGCAGTGAAGTTTTTGGGACAGCAGATACGCAGTATTTT. Its protein is CASSEVFGTADTQYF.

This clonotype was observed a few times. The chain joins TRBV5-1 to TRBJ2-3; D gene uncertain. The germline V and J ends were trimmed by 2 bases and 2 bases, with 9 bases remaining between them. CDR1 and CDR2 from the germline V gene are SGHRS and YFSETQ. The CDR3 is made up of 14 amino acids. CDR3 residues: CASSFRRTTDTQYF. The DNA of the CDR3 is TGCGCCAGCAGCTTCCGACGTACCACAGATACGCAGTATTTT.

In this sample, this clonotype turned up a few times. V gene TRBV11-2 combines with J gene TRBJ2-7; 9 bases align to TRBD2. Germline-derived CDR1 and CDR2 are SGHAT and FQNNGV. The ends lost 7 bases at V and 4 bases at J; junction bases unmatched: 11. The CDR3 covers 15 residues. The CDR3 protein is CASNPRRGGSYEQYF. As DNA, the CDR3 is TGTGCCAGCAACCCCAGGCGGGGGGGCTCTTACGAGCAGTACTTC. Complete variable domain (other parts from reference TRBV11-2 and TRBJ2-7): EAGVAQSPRYKIIEKRQSVAFWCNPISGHATLYWYQQILGQGPKLLIQFQNNGVVDDSQLPKDRFSAERLKGVDSTLKIQPAKLEDSAVYLCASNPRRGGSYEQYFGPGTRLTVT.

This clonotype was observed a few times. The chain carries TRBV2 and TRBJ1-1, with D maybe TRBD1 (5 bases). CDR1 and CDR2 (germline): SNHLY, FYNNEI. CDR3 length equals 13 residues. Deletions cut 11 bases from V and 1 base from J, with 14 bases between. The CDR3 loop is CACRPGPNTEAFF. The DNA for the CDR3 is TGTGCCTGCCGACCAGGGCCGAACACTGAAGCTTTCTTT. Full variable domain (outside the CDR3, taken from reference TRBV2 and TRBJ1-1): EPEVTQTPSHQVTQMGQEVILRCVPISNHLYFYWYRQILGQKVEFLVSFYNNEISEKSEIFDDQFSVERPDGSNFTLKIRSTKLEDSAMYFCACRPGPNTEAFFGQGTRLTVV.

This clonotype was seen only a few times. The chain is built from TRBV7-9 and TRBJ2-3; 11 nucleotides match TRBD2. CDR1 SEHNR and CDR2 FQNEAQ come from the germline V gene (reference sequence). This CDR3 has 15 amino acids. V shed 2 bases, J shed 4 bases, and the junction held 2 bases outside the gene matches. This CDR3 is CASSLTSGRSDTQYF. In DNA form, the CDR3 reads TGTGCCAGCAGCTTAACTAGCGGGAGATCAGATACGCAGTATTTT.

This clonotype has more than one count but fewer than ten. This sequence joins TRBV9 and TRBJ1-1; a possible D gene is TRBD1 (5 bases). Trimming left V 4 bases short and J 0 bases short, with 13 bases between. The CDR3 length is 15 residues. The V gene's germline CDR1 is SGDLS and CDR2 YYNGEE. The CDR3 loop reads CASSRGTALNTEAFF. CDR3 nucleotide sequence: TGTGCCAGCAGCCGAGGGACGGCCTTGAACACTGAAGCTTTCTTT.

CDR3 bases: TGTGCCAGCAGCTTAGAGGTGGGCAGCAATCAGCCCCAGCATTTT. Protein product: CASSLEVGSNQPQHF. The chain employs TRBV7-6 and TRBJ1-5; no firm D call. V was cut by 1 base and J by 1 base, with 8 bases left in between. The CDR3 is 15 amino acids. The germline V gene has CDR1 SGHVS and CDR2 FNYEAQ.